The rows below give T cell receptor beta chains drawn from one sample of a study of OX40 agonist ivuxolimab in advanced cancers. Data came from immunoSEQ multiplex PCR; TCRdb stores just in-frame clones and leaves some out. Of about 94,000 clones in the sample, around 91% were seen once. Sequenced material: CD4+ or CD8+ T cells sorted from blood, taken in a trial of the OX40 agonist ivuxolimab. Source of these receptors: an adult with an advanced solid tumor such as melanoma, head and neck, liver or kidney cancer. CDR3s include the opening cysteine and the closing phenylalanine or tryptophan. D genes are given only for firm matches. Expanded clones get a size class; other rows say once, few or many, or leave the size out.

abundance: NA
d_gene: NA
v_gene: TRBV19
j_gene: TRBJ2-5
CDR3nt: TGTGCCAGTAGTATTTTGCGGCAGGGGGGAGGAGAGACCCAGTACTTC
CDR3aa: CASSILRQGGGETQYF

abundance: NA
d_gene: TRBD2
v_gene: TRBV6-5
j_gene: TRBJ2-1
CDR3nt: TGTGCCAGCAGACCAGATAGCGGGAGCTTAAATGAGCAGTTCTTC
CDR3aa: CASRPDSGSLNEQFF

abundance: few
d_gene: NA
v_gene: TRBV7-9
j_gene: TRBJ2-7
CDR3nt: TGTGCCAGCACCCTGATGGGTGGTAGTTCTTCCGAGCAGTACTTC
CDR3aa: CASTLMGGSSSEQYF

abundance: NA
d_gene: NA
v_gene: TRBV7-2
j_gene: TRBJ2-2
CDR3nt: TGTGCCAGCAGCCCCCGTAGCACCGGGGAGCTGTTTTTT
CDR3aa: CASSPRSTGELFF

abundance: NA
d_gene: TRBD2
v_gene: TRBV2
j_gene: TRBJ2-1
CDR3nt: TGTGCCAGCAGTGAAGCTCTAGCGGTCCCGAATGAGCAGTTCTTC
CDR3aa: CASSEALAVPNEQFF

abundance: NA
d_gene: NA
v_gene: TRBV2
j_gene: TRBJ2-7
CDR3nt: TGTGCCAGCCGAGAGGAGGGAATAAGGGAGCAGTACTTC
CDR3aa: CASREEGIREQYF

abundance: NA
d_gene: NA
v_gene: TRBV27
j_gene: TRBJ1-1
CDR3nt: TGTGCCAGCAGTTTCAGGGGCGAGGGAACTGAAGCTTTCTTT
CDR3aa: CASSFRGEGTEAFF

abundance: NA
d_gene: TRBD2
v_gene: TRBV10-3
j_gene: TRBJ2-5
CDR3nt: TGTGCCATCAGTGAAACTAGCGGGGGCCAAGAGACCCAGTACTTC
CDR3aa: CAISETSGGQETQYF

abundance: once
d_gene: NA
v_gene: TRBV20-1
j_gene: TRBJ2-7
CDR3nt: TGCAGTGCTAGAGGGGACGACGAGCAGTACTTC
CDR3aa: CSARGDDEQYF

abundance: NA
d_gene: NA
v_gene: TRBV7-2
j_gene: TRBJ2-7
CDR3nt: TGTGCCAGCGGTCTCCTAGCGAACTCCTACGAGCAGTACTTC
CDR3aa: CASGLLANSYEQYF

abundance: NA
d_gene: NA
v_gene: TRBV11-3
j_gene: TRBJ1-1
CDR3nt: TGTGCCAGCAGCTTAGAAGGGAACACTGAAGCTTTCTTT
CDR3aa: CASSLEGNTEAFF

abundance: NA
d_gene: TRBD1
v_gene: TRBV19
j_gene: TRBJ2-3
CDR3nt: TGTGCCAGTAGTATGGGACAGAGGGGCACAGATACGCAGTATTTT
CDR3aa: CASSMGQRGTDTQYF

abundance: NA
d_gene: NA
v_gene: TRBV7-2
j_gene: TRBJ1-3
CDR3nt: TGTGCCAGCAGCTTAGACGGTTTCGTAAACACCATATATTTT
CDR3aa: CASSLDGFVNTIYF

abundance: NA
d_gene: NA
v_gene: TRBV19
j_gene: TRBJ2-1
CDR3nt: TGTGCCAGTAGGCCGGTTGGGGGATACAATGAGCAGTTCTTC
CDR3aa: CASRPVGGYNEQFF

abundance: NA
d_gene: NA
v_gene: TRBV30
j_gene: TRBJ1-3
CDR3nt: TGTGCCTCGACACGGGGAAACTCTGGAAACACCATATATTTT
CDR3aa: CASTRGNSGNTIYF

abundance: NA
d_gene: NA
v_gene: TRBV7-8
j_gene: TRBJ1-6
CDR3nt: TGTGCCAGCAGCTTATATTCAGGGTTAAATTCACCCCTCCACTTT
CDR3aa: CASSLYSGLNSPLHF

abundance: few
d_gene: TRBD2
v_gene: TRBV5-5
j_gene: TRBJ2-7
CDR3nt: TGTGCCAGCAGCTTGGCAGGTAGCGGGAGGGCCAAGGGTCCCGAGCAGTACTTC
CDR3aa: CASSLAGSGRAKGPEQYF

abundance: NA
d_gene: NA
v_gene: TRBV30
j_gene: TRBJ1-2
CDR3nt: TGTGCCTGGAGTGGAGTGGGGACACTTGGCGGCTACACCTTC
CDR3aa: CAWSGVGTLGGYTF

abundance: NA
d_gene: NA
v_gene: TRBV27
j_gene: TRBJ2-5
CDR3nt: TGTGCCAGCAGTTTACAGTGGGGAGAGACCCAGTACTTC
CDR3aa: CASSLQWGETQYF

abundance: NA
d_gene: TRBD2
v_gene: TRBV7-2
j_gene: TRBJ2-2
CDR3nt: TGTGCCAGCAGCCTTTGGACTAGCGTGGGCACCGGGGAGCTGTTTTTT
CDR3aa: CASSLWTSVGTGELFF

abundance: NA
d_gene: NA
v_gene: TRBV5-4
j_gene: TRBJ1-1
CDR3nt: TGTGCCAGCAGCTCCGCGCCGGACACTGAAGCTTTCTTT
CDR3aa: CASSSAPDTEAFF

abundance: NA
d_gene: NA
v_gene: TRBV7-2
j_gene: TRBJ1-2
CDR3nt: TGTGCCAGCAGCTCATCGCCCGCGGGGGGCTTTGGCTATGGCTACACCTTC
CDR3aa: CASSSSPAGGFGYGYTF

abundance: NA
d_gene: TRBD2
v_gene: TRBV4-1
j_gene: TRBJ2-2
CDR3nt: TGCGCCAGCAGCCAAGGTTGGACTAGCGGGAGGGCTAGCACCGGGGAGCTGTTTTTT
CDR3aa: CASSQGWTSGRASTGELFF

abundance: NA
d_gene: TRBD2
v_gene: TRBV5-1
j_gene: TRBJ2-7
CDR3nt: TGCGCCAGCAGCTCTACTAGCGGGCCTCCCTACGAGCAGTACTTC
CDR3aa: CASSSTSGPPYEQYF

abundance: NA
d_gene: NA
v_gene: TRBV2
j_gene: TRBJ1-1
CDR3nt: TGTGCCAGCAACGTCTACAAGAACACTGAAGCTTTCTTT
CDR3aa: CASNVYKNTEAFF

abundance: few
d_gene: NA
v_gene: TRBV28
j_gene: TRBJ1-5
CDR3nt: TGTGCCAGCAAGAGGATGAATCAGCCCCAGCATTTT
CDR3aa: CASKRMNQPQHF